A single T cell receptor beta chain is shown here with its context. CDR3 length equals 14 residues. Germline values: CDR1 SGHRS, CDR2 YFSETQ. V lost 4 bases, J lost 0 bases, and 3 bases stayed unmatched. These data come from a study of blood T cell repertoires in COVID-19. Looking at the study overall: Acute and convalescent COVID-19 specimens originated in the United States, Italy and Spain. Sources were T cells, B-cell-depleted T cells, or PBMCs; the material itself was cDNA or gDNA.

Using immunoSEQ multiplex PCR, the repertoire was profiled, and TCRdb retains in-frame clones only, with some absent. This sample has roughly 460,000 clones, with around 90% found just once. Those enrolled in Seattle joined during active infection and were followed longitudinally afterward. The chain combines TRBV5-1 with TRBJ2-5, with 7 bases fitting TRBD1. This TCR derives from a man younger than 30 with COVID-19, enrolled during active disease. The sample consisted of peripheral blood. The DNA for the CDR3 is TGCGCCAGCAGCCCGGGACAGCACCAAGAGACCCAGTACTTC. Protein sequence: CASSPGQHQETQYF.